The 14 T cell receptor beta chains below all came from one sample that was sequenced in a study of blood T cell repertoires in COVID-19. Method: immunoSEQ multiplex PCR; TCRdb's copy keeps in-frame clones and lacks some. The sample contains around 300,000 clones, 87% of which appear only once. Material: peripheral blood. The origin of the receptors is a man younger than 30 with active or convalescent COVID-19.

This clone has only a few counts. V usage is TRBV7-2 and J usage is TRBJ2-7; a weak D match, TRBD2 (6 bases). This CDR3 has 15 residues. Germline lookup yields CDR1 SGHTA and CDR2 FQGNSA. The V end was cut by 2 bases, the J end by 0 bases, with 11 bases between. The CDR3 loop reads CASSLKGGASYEQYF. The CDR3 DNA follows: TGTGCCAGCAGCTTAAAGGGCGGGGCCTCCTACGAGCAGTACTTC.

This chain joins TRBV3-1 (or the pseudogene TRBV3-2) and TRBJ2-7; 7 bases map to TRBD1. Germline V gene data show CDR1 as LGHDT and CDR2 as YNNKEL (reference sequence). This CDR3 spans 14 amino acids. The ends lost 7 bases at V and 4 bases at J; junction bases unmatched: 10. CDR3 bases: TGTGCCAGCAACCGACAGGGTGCGAGATACGAGCAGTACTTC. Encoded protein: CASNRQGARYEQYF.

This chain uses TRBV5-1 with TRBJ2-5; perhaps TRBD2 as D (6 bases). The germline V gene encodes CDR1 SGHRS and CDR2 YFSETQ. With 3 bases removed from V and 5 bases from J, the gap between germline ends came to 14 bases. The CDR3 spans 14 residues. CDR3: CASSSGLEGETQYF. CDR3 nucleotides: TGCGCCAGCAGCTCGGGACTGGAGGGCGAGACCCAGTACTTC.

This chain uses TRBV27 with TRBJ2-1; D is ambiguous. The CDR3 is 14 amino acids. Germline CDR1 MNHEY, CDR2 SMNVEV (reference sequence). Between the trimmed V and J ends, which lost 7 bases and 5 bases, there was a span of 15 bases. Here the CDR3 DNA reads TGTGCCAGCACCCCCGATTCAGGCGACAATGAGCAGTTCTTC. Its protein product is CASTPDSGDNEQFF.

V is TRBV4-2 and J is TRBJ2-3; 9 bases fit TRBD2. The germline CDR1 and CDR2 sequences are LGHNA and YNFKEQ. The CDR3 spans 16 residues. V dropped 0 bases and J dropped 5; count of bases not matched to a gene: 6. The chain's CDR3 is CASSQDSGRGGDTQYF. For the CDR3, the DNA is TGTGCCAGCAGCCAAGATAGCGGGAGAGGGGGAGATACGCAGTATTTT.

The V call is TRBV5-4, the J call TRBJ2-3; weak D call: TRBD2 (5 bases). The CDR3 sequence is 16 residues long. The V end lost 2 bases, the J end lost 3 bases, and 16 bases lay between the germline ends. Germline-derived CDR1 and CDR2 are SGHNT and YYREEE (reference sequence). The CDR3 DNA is TGTGCCAGCAGCTTAAGGATTGCGGGTGGGACAGATACGCAGTATTTT. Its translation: CASSLRIAGGTDTQYF.

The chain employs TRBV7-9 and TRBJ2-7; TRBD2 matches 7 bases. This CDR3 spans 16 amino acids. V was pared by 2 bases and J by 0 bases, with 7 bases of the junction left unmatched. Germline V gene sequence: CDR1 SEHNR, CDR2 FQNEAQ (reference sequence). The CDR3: CASSLMGAGYSYEQYF. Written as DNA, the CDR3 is TGTGCCAGCAGCTTAATGGGAGCGGGGTACTCCTACGAGCAGTACTTC.

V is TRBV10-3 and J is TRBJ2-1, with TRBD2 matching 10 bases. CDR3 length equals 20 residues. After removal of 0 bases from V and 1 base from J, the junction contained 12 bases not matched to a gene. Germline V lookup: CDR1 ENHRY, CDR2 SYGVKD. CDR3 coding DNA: TGTGCCATCAGTGAGTCGAGCGGGAGGGCCAAGGTATCGTCCTACAATGAGCAGTTCTTC. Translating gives CAISESSGRAKVSSYNEQFF.

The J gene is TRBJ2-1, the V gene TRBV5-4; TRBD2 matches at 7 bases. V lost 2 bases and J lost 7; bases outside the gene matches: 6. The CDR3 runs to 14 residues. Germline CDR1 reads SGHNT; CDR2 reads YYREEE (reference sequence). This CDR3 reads CASSLSGTSNEQFF. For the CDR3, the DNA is TGTGCCAGCAGCTTAAGCGGGACGTCAAATGAGCAGTTCTTC.

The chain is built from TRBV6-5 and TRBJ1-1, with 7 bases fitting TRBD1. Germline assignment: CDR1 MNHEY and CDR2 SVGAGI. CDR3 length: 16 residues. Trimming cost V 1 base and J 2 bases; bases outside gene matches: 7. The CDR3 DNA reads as TGTGCCAGCAGTTACTTGACGGGACAGAGAAACACTGAAGCTTTCTTT. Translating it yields CASSYLTGQRNTEAFF.

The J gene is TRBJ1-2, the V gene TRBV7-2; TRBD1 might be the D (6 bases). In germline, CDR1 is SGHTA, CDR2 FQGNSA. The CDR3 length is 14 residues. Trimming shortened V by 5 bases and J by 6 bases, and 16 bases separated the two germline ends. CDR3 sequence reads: CASSQATYRDGYTF. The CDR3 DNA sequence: TGTGCCAGCAGCCAAGCCACTTACAGGGATGGCTACACCTTC.

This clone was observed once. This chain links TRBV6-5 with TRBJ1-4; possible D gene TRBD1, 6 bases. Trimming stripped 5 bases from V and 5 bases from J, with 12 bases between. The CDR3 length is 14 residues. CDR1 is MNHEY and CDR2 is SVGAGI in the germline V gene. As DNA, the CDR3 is TGTGCCAGCAGTACCGGACAGTCAAATGAAAAACTGTTTTTT. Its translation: CASSTGQSNEKLFF.

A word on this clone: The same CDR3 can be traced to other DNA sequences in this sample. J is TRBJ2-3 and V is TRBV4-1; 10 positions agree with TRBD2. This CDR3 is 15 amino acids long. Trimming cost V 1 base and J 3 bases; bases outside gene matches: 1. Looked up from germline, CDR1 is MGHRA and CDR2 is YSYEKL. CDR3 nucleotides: TGCGCCAGCAGCCAAGTACTAGCGGGGACAGATACGCAGTATTTT. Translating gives CASSQVLAGTDTQYF.

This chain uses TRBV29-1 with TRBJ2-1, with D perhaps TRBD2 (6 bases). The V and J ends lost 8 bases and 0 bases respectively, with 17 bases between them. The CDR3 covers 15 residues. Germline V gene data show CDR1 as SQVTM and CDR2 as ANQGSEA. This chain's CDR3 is CSTVPRGLSYNEQFF. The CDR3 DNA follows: TGCAGCACCGTCCCCCGGGGACTCTCCTACAATGAGCAGTTCTTC.